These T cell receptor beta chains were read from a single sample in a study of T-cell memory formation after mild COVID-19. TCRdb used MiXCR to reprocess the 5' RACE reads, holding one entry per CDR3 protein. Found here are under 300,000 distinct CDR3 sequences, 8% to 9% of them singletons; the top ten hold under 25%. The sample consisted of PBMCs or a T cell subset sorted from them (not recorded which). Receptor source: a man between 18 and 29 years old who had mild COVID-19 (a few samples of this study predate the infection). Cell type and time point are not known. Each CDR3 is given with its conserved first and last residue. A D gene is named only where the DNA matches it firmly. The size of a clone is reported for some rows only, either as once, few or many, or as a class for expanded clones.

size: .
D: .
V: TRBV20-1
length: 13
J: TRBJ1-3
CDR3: CSARELMGNTIYF
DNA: TGCAGTGCTAGAGAACTGATGGGAAACACCATATATTTT

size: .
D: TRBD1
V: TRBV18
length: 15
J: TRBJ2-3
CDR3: CASSPPTGGWDTQYF
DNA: TGTGCCAGCTCACCACCGACAGGGGGCTGGGATACGCAGTATTTT

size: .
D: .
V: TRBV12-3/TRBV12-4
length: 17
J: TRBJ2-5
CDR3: CASSPPKLLLQQETQYF
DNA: TGTGCCAGCAGTCCCCCGAAGTTACTACTCCAACAGGAGACCCAGTACTTC

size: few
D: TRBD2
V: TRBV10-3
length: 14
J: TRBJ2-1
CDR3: CAHRPSGGYNEQFF
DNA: TGTGCGCATCGGCCTAGCGGGGGGTACAATGAGCAGTTCTTC

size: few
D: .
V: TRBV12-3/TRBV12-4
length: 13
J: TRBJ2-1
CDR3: CASSSGAPGEQFF
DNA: TGTGCCAGCAGTTCCGGGGCCCCGGGTGAGCAGTTCTTC

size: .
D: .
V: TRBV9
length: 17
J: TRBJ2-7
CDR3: CASSVGAGAPSFYEQYF
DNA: TGTGCCAGCAGCGTAGGGGCAGGGGCCCCCTCCTTCTACGAGCAGTACTTC

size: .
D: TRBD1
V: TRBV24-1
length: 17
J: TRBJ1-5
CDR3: CATSENRDRESNQPQHF
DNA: TGTGCCACCAGTGAAAACCGGGACAGGGAGAGCAATCAGCCGCAGCATTTT

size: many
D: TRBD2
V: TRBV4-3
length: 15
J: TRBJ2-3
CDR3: CASSQPSGGRVTQYF
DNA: TGCGCCAGCAGCCAACCTAGCGGGGGTCGGGTTACGCAGTATTTT

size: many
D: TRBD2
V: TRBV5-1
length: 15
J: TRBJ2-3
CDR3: CASSLGLAGADTQYF
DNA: TGCGCCAGCAGCTTGGGACTAGCGGGGGCAGATACGCAGTATTTT

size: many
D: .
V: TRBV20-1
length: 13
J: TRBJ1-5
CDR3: CSARGASGRSQHF
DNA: TGCAGTGCTAGGGGGGCCTCAGGGAGGTCCCAGCATTTT

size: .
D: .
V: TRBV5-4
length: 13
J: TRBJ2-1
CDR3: CASSLIHYNEQFF
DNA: TGTGCCAGCAGCTTGATACACTACAATGAGCAGTTCTTC

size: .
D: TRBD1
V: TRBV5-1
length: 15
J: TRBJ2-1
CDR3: CASSSGGQGYNEQFF
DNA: TGCGCCAGCAGCTCGGGCGGACAGGGGTACAATGAGCAGTTCTTC

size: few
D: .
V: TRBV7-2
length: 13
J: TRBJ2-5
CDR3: CASSLGRGGTQYF
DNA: TGTGCCAGCAGCTTAGGTCGGGGCGGGACCCAGTACTTC

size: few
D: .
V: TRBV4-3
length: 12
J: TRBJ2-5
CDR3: CASSQDAGIQYF
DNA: TGCGCCAGCAGCCAAGATGCAGGTATCCAGTACTTC

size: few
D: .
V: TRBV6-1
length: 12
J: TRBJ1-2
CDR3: CASSVVGGGYTF
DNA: TGTGCCAGCAGTGTCGTGGGGGGCGGCTACACCTTC

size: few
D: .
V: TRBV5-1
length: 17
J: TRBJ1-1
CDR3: CASSLGAGTGLNTEAFF
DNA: TGCGCCAGCAGCTTGGGGGCCGGGACGGGGTTGAACACTGAAGCTTTCTTT

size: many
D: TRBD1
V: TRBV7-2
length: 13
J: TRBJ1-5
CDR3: CASSLDRGNPQHF
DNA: TGTGCCAGCAGCTTGGACAGGGGGAACCCCCAGCATTTT

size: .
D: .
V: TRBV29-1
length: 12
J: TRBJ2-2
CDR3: CSVERETGELFF
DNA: TGCAGCGTTGAGAGAGAGACCGGGGAGCTGTTTTTT

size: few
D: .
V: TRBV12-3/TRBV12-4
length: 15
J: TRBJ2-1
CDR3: CASSLRRGRYNEQFF
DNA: TGTGCCAGCAGTTTAAGGCGGGGCCGCTACAATGAGCAGTTCTTC

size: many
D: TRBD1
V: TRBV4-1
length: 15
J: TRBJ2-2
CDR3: CASSQGDRVTGELFF
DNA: TGCGCCAGCAGCCAAGGGGACAGGGTGACCGGGGAGCTGTTTTTT

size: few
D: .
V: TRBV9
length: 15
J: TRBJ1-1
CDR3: CASSPGTFLNTEAFF
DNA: TGTGCCAGCAGCCCTGGGACTTTTTTGAACACTGAAGCTTTCTTT

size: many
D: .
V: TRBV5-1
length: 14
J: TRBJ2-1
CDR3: CASSLDPPAYEQFF
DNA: TGCGCCAGCAGCTTGGACCCCCCTGCCTATGAGCAGTTCTTC

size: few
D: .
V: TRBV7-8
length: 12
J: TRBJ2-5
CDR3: CASGRGPETQYF
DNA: TGTGCCAGCGGCCGCGGTCCGGAGACCCAGTACTTC

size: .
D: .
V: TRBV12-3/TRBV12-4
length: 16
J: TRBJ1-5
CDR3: CASSSVYRASSQPQHF
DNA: TGTGCCAGCAGTTCGGTATACAGAGCATCAAGCCAGCCCCAGCATTTT

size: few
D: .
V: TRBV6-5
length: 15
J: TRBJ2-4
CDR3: CASRGGSGTKNIQYF
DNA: TGTGCCAGCAGAGGGGGATCCGGAACCAAAAACATTCAGTACTTC

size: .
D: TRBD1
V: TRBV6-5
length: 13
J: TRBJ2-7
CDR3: CASRQGQVYEQYF
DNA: TGTGCCAGCAGGCAGGGACAGGTCTACGAGCAGTACTTC

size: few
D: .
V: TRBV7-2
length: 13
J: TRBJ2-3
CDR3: CASSKNRGDTQYF
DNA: TGTGCCAGCAGCAAAAACCGGGGAGATACGCAGTATTTT

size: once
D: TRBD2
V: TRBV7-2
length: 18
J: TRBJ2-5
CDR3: CASSVLRLAGALQETQYF
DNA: TGTGCCAGCAGCGTCCTAAGACTAGCGGGGGCCCTTCAAGAGACCCAGTACTTC

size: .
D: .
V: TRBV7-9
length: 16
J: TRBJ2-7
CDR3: CASSLSTGILSYEQYF
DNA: TGTGCCAGCAGCTTATCGACAGGTATCCTCTCCTACGAGCAGTACTTC